The entry below gives a single T cell receptor (beta chain) sequence along with its context. This sample is part of a study of blood T cell repertoires in COVID-19. The assay was immunoSEQ multiplex PCR, and TCRdb's table has in-frame clones only and misses some. The repertoire has 300,000 to 450,000 clones, roughly nine tenths of them found once; the top ten carry 0.9% to 1.2%. CDR3 length: 15 residues. Trimming pared 1 base from V and 4 bases from J, leaving 13 bases between. CDR1 LNHNV and CDR2 YYDKDF come from the germline V gene (reference sequence). Sequences were obtained from PBMCs or T cells enriched from blood (not recorded which). The chain uses TRBV15 and TRBJ1-2, with D perhaps matching TRBD1 (5 bases). This TCR was sampled from a woman aged 25 to 45 who had recovered from COVID-19. CDR3 in amino acids: CATSRGFQGPYGYTF. The CDR3 nucleotides are TGTGCCACCAGCAGAGGATTTCAGGGTCCCTATGGCTACACCTTC. The whole variable domain, filled in from reference TRBV15 and TRBJ1-2, reads DAMVIQNPRYQVTQFGKPVTLSCSQTLNHNVMYWYQQKSSQAPKLLFHYYDKDFNNEADTPDNFQSRRPNTSFCFLDIRSPGLGDTAMYLCATSRGFQGPYGYTFGSGTRLTVV.